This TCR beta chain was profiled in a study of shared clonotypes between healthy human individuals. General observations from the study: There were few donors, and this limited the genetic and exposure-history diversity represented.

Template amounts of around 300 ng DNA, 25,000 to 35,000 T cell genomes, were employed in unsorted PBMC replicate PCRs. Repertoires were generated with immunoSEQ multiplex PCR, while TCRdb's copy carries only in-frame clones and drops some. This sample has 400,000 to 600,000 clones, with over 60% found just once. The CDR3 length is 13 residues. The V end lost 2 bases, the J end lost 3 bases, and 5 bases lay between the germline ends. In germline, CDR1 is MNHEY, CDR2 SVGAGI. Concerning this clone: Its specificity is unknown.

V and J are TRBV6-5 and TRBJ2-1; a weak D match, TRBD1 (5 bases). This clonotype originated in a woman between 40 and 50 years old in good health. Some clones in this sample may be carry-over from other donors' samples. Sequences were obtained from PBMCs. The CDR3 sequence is CASSYRGYNEQFF. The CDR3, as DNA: TGTGCCAGCAGTTACAGGGGCTACAATGAGCAGTTCTTC.